This entry features one T cell receptor beta chain sequence. Antigen: not known. This sample was taken from a study of blood T cells in healthy people across ages. Study-level results: Long-lived and aged donors differed, with more naive CD4+ cells and higher diversity in the long-lived. A strong correlation was seen between TCR beta diversity and naive T cell percentage. Changes in expanded clonotypes were possibly confounded, as the CMV status of donors was unknown.

Together with a sample-barcoded 5' primer, a J-beta primer mix was included in a second PCR lasting roughly 6 to 12 cycles. A template-switch adaptor that had 12 random nucleotides put a tag on each cDNA molecule. TCRdb passed the 5' RACE reads through MiXCR, listing each CDR3 protein once. The sample records 1.6 million or so distinct CDR3 sequences, roughly a third being singletons. V was clipped by 0 bases and J by 3 bases, with 6 bases between them. The CDR3 is 13 amino acids. Germline V gene data show CDR1 as SGHRS and CDR2 as YFSETQ. This chain uses TRBV5-1 with TRBJ1-1; no reliable D call. The receptor was isolated from a woman aged 30 to 39 in good health. The sequenced sample consisted of blood. The CDR3 DNA sequence: TGCGCCAGCAGCTTGGAGGCAGACACTGAAGCTTTCTTT. This encodes CASSLEADTEAFF. The full variable domain, completed using reference TRBV5-1 and TRBJ1-1, is KAGVTQTPRYLIKTRGQQVTLSCSPISGHRSVSWYQQTPGQGLQFLFEYFSETQRNKGNFPGRFSGRQFSNSRSEMNVSTLELGDSALYLCASSLEADTEAFFGQGTRLTVV.